Listed here are 32 T cell receptor beta chains from one sample, sequenced in a study of cytomegalovirus exposure and HLA in healthy donors. 60 Vbeta and 13 Jbeta primers were used in PCR. Measured with immunoSEQ multiplex PCR; TCRdb has only the in-frame clones, and not every one. The table lists about 120,000 clones, around 80% of them singletons. Sequenced sample: PBMCs. The receptors come from a female donor in good health and CMV-seropositive.

This sequence joins TRBV2 and TRBJ2-3; D may be TRBD2 (5 bases). The CDR3 is made up of 15 amino acids. The germline V gene has CDR1 SNHLY and CDR2 FYNNEI. V lost 7 bases, J lost 4 bases, and 18 bases lay in between. CDR3 protein: CASISNNGVPDTQYF. CDR3 in DNA: TGTGCCAGCATCTCCAACAACGGGGTCCCAGATACGCAGTATTTT.

The chain uses TRBV6-6 and TRBJ1-5, with D perhaps matching TRBD1 (6 bases). The CDR3 runs to 14 residues. Germline V gives CDR1 MNHNY, CDR2 SVGAGI (reference sequence). V lost 10 bases and J lost 0, with 13 bases in between. The CDR3 loop reads CATGDIDSNQPQHF. CDR3 DNA: TGTGCCACCGGGGACATAGATAGCAATCAGCCCCAGCATTTT.

CDR3 sequence (DNA): TGTGCCAGCAGCTTACCGACAACGGATAAACTGTTTTTT. Translated, it gives CASSLPTTDKLFF. V usage is TRBV11-2 and J usage is TRBJ1-4, with D unclear. V was trimmed by 2 bases and J by 11 bases, leaving 12 bases between them. The CDR3 is made up of 13 amino acids. The germline V gene has CDR1 SGHAT and CDR2 FQNNGV.

This clone has more than one count but fewer than ten. V gene TRBV10-3 combines with J gene TRBJ2-7, with 8 bases that match TRBD1. V shed 6 bases, J shed 7 bases, and the junction held 5 bases outside the gene matches. CDR1 is ENHRY, CDR2 SYGVKD, per germline. The CDR3 runs 12 residues. The CDR3 DNA reads as TGTGCCATCAGGCCCGGACAGGGTGAGCAGTACTTC. This gives the protein CAIRPGQGEQYF.

CDR3 region: CASSFPGGTQYF. The CDR3 nucleotides read TGTGCCAGCAGCTTCCCAGGGGGTACGCAGTATTTT. The chain employs TRBV7-9 and TRBJ2-3; 7 bases agree with TRBD1. Germline V lookup: CDR1 SEHNR, CDR2 FQNEAQ (reference sequence). CDR3 length: 12 amino acids. V shed 3 bases, J shed 8 bases, and the junction held 2 bases outside the gene matches.

V and J are TRBV6-1 and TRBJ2-5; tentatively, D is TRBD1 (7 bases). CDR3 length: 14 residues. The germline CDR1 and CDR2 sequences are MNHNS and SASEGT. V lost 7 bases and J 5 bases, leaving 17 bases between the germline ends. The DNA of the CDR3 is TGTGCCAGCAATGTCCAGGGGGGTAGGGAGACCCAGTACTTC. It translates to CASNVQGGRETQYF.

This clone has a handful of counts. This rearrangement joins TRBV2 to TRBJ2-2; TRBD2 is a possible D gene (7 bases). The V gene's germline CDR1 is SNHLY and CDR2 FYNNEI. With 1 base removed from V and 0 bases from J, the gap between germline ends came to 18 bases. This CDR3 spans 19 amino acids. The CDR3 reads CASSEVGGETGANTGELFF. CDR3 nucleotide sequence: TGTGCCAGCAGTGAAGTGGGGGGGGAGACAGGAGCGAACACCGGGGAGCTGTTTTTT.

The chain uses TRBV7-8 and TRBJ1-2, with TRBD1 as a possible D gene (5 bases). Trimming cost V 4 bases and J 6 bases, with 21 bases left between them. The CDR3 is 16 amino acids. Germline V CDR1 and CDR2: SGHVS, FQNEAQ. Here the CDR3 reads CASSSEWGGFRNGYTF. CDR3 nucleotides: TGTGCCAGCAGCTCCGAATGGGGGGGTTTTAGGAATGGCTACACCTTC. Looking up the rest from reference TRBV7-8 and TRBJ1-2 gives the full variable domain: GAGVSQSPRYKVAKRGQDVALRCDPISGHVSLFWYQQALGQGPEFLTYFQNEAQLDKSGLPSDRFFAERPEGSVSTLKIQRTQQEDSAVYLCASSSEWGGFRNGYTFGSGTRLTVV.

For this clone: The same CDR3 arises from other DNA sequences in this sample as well. The chain has TRBV2 and TRBJ1-1; 9 nucleotides line up with TRBD1. V shed 6 bases and J 2 bases; nucleotides not matched to a gene: 1. This CDR3 comprises 13 residues. The germline gives CDR1 SNHLY, CDR2 FYNNEI. In nucleotides, the CDR3 is TGTGCCAGCAGGGGACAGGGCAACACTGAAGCTTTCTTT. Residues: CASRGQGNTEAFF.

J is TRBJ1-6 and V is TRBV9, with unresolved D. The germline V gene has CDR1 SGDLS and CDR2 YYNGEE. Trimming took 0 bases from V and 6 from J, leaving 10 bases between them. This CDR3 is 15 amino acids long. For the CDR3, the DNA is TGTGCCAGCAGCGTAGACGAGGGATTTAATTCACCCCTCCACTTT. It yields the protein CASSVDEGFNSPLHF.

The gene calls are TRBV25-1 and TRBJ2-5; 9 bases fit TRBD1. In germline, CDR1 is MGHDK, CDR2 SYGVNS. The CDR3 has 14 amino acids. Germline trimming cut 6 bases from V and 4 bases from J; bases unmatched to any gene: 6. CDR3 nucleotide sequence: TGTGCCAGCAGCGGGACAGGGCGACTAGAGACCCAGTACTTC. Amino acids: CASSGTGRLETQYF.

The chain employs TRBV30 and TRBJ2-5; 7 bases are a match to TRBD1. V lost 0 bases to trimming and J lost 3 bases; unmatched junction nucleotides: 4. The germline gives CDR1 GTSNPN, CDR2 SVGIG (reference sequence). This CDR3 spans 14 amino acids. CDR3 sequence (DNA): TGTGCCTGGAGTGTCCGGGGACAGAAAGAGACCCAGTACTTC. Protein sequence: CAWSVRGQKETQYF.

The V and J genes are TRBV7-9 and TRBJ2-3; 8 bases match TRBD2. The CDR3 contains 14 residues. The germline V gene has CDR1 SEHNR and CDR2 FQNEAQ (reference sequence). V lost 6 bases, J lost 5 bases, and 7 bases stayed unmatched. The CDR3 DNA reads TGTGCCAGCAGGCCCACTAGCGGTGGAGATACGCAGTATTTT. Residues: CASRPTSGGDTQYF.

The chain combines TRBV19 with TRBJ2-7, with 7 bases identical to TRBD2. The CDR3 is made up of 16 amino acids. Germline values: CDR1 LNHDA, CDR2 SQIVND (reference sequence). V was pared by 5 bases and J by 3 bases, with 13 bases of the junction left unmatched. CDR3 amino acids: CASSANRGVTNYEQYF. DNA of the CDR3: TGTGCCAGTAGTGCCAATCGGGGGGTTACGAACTACGAGCAGTACTTC.

The gene calls are TRBV7-2 and TRBJ1-2, with TRBD1 as a possible D gene (6 bases). This CDR3 is 13 amino acids long. Trimming took off 3 bases at V and 3 bases at J, with 8 bases between the two ends. Germline assignment: CDR1 SGHTA and CDR2 FQGNSA. As DNA, the CDR3 is TGTGCCAGCAGCTTGGGGGGGCACTATGGCTACACCTTC. Translating it yields CASSLGGHYGYTF.

The CDR3 DNA sequence: TGTGCCAGCAGCTTTGGGACAGGGATCAACGAGCAGTACTTC. Translated, it gives CASSFGTGINEQYF. The chain couples TRBV7-6 to TRBJ2-7; TRBD1 agrees at 9 bases. CDR1 is SGHVS, CDR2 FNYEAQ, per germline. This CDR3 comprises 14 residues. J lost 5 bases, V lost 3 bases, and 5 bases had no gene match. Using reference TRBV7-6 and TRBJ2-7 for the parts outside the CDR3, the full variable domain is GAGVSQSPRYKVTKRGQDVALRCDPISGHVSLYWYRQALGQGPEFLTYFNYEAQQDKSGLPNDRFSAERPEGSISTLTIQRTEQRDSAMYRCASSFGTGINEQYFGPGTRLTVT.

The V call is TRBV5-4, the J call TRBJ1-2, with unresolved D. Germline V gene lookup returns CDR1 SGHNT and CDR2 YYREEE (reference sequence). The CDR3 covers 14 residues. Trimming pared 2 bases from V and 1 base from J, leaving 9 bases between. The CDR3 protein is CASSFDKFNYGYTF. The DNA of the CDR3 is TGTGCCAGCAGCTTTGACAAATTTAACTATGGCTACACCTTC.

V is TRBV20-1 and J is TRBJ1-2; D remains ambiguous. Germline V CDR1 and CDR2: DFQATT, SNEGSKA (reference sequence). Trimming left V 4 bases short and J 2 bases short, with 5 bases between. The CDR3 length is 11 residues. CDR3 loop: CSANSNYGYTF. CDR3 DNA: TGCAGTGCTAACAGCAACTATGGCTACACCTTC.

The chain links TRBV2 to TRBJ1-4; D is possibly TRBD1 (5 bases). Trimming left V 6 bases short and J 7 bases short, with 15 bases between. The V gene's germline CDR1 is SNHLY and CDR2 FYNNEI. The length of the CDR3 is 14 residues. The CDR3 coding sequence is TGTGCCAGCAGGAGGGACTCCCCGGGTGAAAAACTGTTTTTT. This codes for CASRRDSPGEKLFF.

The CDR3 DNA is TGTGCCAGCAGCCAATCAGCTCAGGGGACTAGCGGGGCAGCAAAGTATTTT. It specifies CASSQSAQGTSGAAKYF. The rearrangement uses TRBV16 and TRBJ2-3; 13 bases fit TRBD2. CDR1 is KGHSY, CDR2 FQNENV, per germline. V lost 0 bases, J lost 13 bases, and 13 bases stayed unmatched. There are 17 residues in the CDR3.

This sequence joins TRBV27 and TRBJ2-3; 7 bases agree with TRBD1. V was clipped by 8 bases and J by 3 bases; unmatched bases: 5. Germline lookup yields CDR1 MNHEY and CDR2 SMNVEV (reference sequence). The CDR3 has 13 residues. CDR3 amino acids: CASSHRGTDTQYF. DNA for the CDR3: TGTGCCAGCTCCCACAGGGGAACAGATACGCAGTATTTT.

This chain uses TRBV9 with TRBJ1-5; D possibly corresponds to TRBD1 (5 bases). Germline assignment: CDR1 SGDLS and CDR2 YYNGEE. V dropped 0 bases and J dropped 7 bases, with 11 bases sitting between them. The CDR3 runs 14 residues. CDR3 protein: CASSVEPGMQPQHF. The DNA for the CDR3 is TGTGCCAGCAGCGTAGAACCAGGGATGCAGCCCCAGCATTTT.

This clone showed up just a few times. The chain couples TRBV6-5 to TRBJ2-6, with D possibly matching TRBD2 (5 bases). V lost 0 bases and J lost 4, with 10 bases in between. The CDR3 contains 16 residues. Per germline, CDR1 MNHEY and CDR2 SVGAGI. CDR3 in amino acids: CASSYSGRAGANVLTF. CDR3 coding DNA: TGTGCCAGCAGTTACTCAGGGAGAGCGGGGGCCAACGTCCTGACTTTC.

The rearrangement links TRBV7-3 to TRBJ2-3; tentative D call: TRBD2 (6 bases). With 5 bases removed from V and 4 bases from J, the gap between germline ends came to 13 bases. Germline CDR1 SGHTA, CDR2 FQGTGA. This CDR3 has 14 amino acids. DNA for the CDR3: TGTGCCAGCAGCCGTCCTAGCGAGGCAGATACGCAGTATTTT. This sequence encodes CASSRPSEADTQYF.

The V and J genes are TRBV4-1 and TRBJ1-4; 8 bases are a match to TRBD1. Germline assignment: CDR1 MGHRA and CDR2 YSYEKL. The CDR3 extends over 16 amino acids. After removal of 0 bases from V and 6 bases from J, the junction contained 6 bases not matched to a gene. CDR3 sequence: CASSQDRGTGYEKLFF. For the CDR3, the DNA is TGCGCCAGCAGCCAAGATAGGGGGACAGGCTATGAAAAACTGTTTTTT.

V usage is TRBV5-4 and J usage is TRBJ2-4; no definite D call. The CDR3 sequence is 14 residues long. Trimming cost V 4 bases and J 0 bases, with 8 bases left between them. In germline, CDR1 is SGHNT, CDR2 YYREEE (reference sequence). The CDR3 sequence: CASSPNAAKNIQYF. In DNA, the CDR3 is TGTGCCAGCAGCCCTAATGCAGCCAAAAACATTCAGTACTTC.

The chain joins TRBV28 to TRBJ1-2; no reliable D call. V lost 11 bases and J lost 6, with 10 bases in between. The CDR3 contains 10 residues. The germline V gene encodes CDR1 MDHEN and CDR2 SYDVKM. For the CDR3, the DNA is TGTGCCGGAGGAAGGAATGGCTACACCTTC. Amino acids: CAGGRNGYTF.

The chain couples TRBV6-1 to TRBJ1-5; D gene unclear. This CDR3 contains 14 residues. From germline, CDR1 is MNHNS and CDR2 SASEGT. Trimming shortened V by 2 bases and J by 6 bases, and 11 bases separated the two germline ends. The CDR3 DNA reads TGTGCCAGCAGTGAATTGGGCGGAGGTCAGCCCCAGCATTTT. Translated: CASSELGGGQPQHF.

A few counts support this clone. CDR3 nucleotide sequence: TGTGCTAGTGGTTTGGGTTTGTCTCCAGATAGCAATCAGCCCCAGCATTTT. It codes for CASGLGLSPDSNQPQHF. The chain carries TRBV12-5 and TRBJ1-5; no definite D call. The CDR3 extends over 17 amino acids. V was cut by 1 base and J by 0 bases, with 13 bases left in between. The germline V gene has CDR1 LGHNT and CDR2 FRNRAP.

This clone has just a few counts. One junction end does not reproduce the germline sequence, and a read error may be involved. The chain is built from TRBV12-5 and TRBJ1-2, with 8 positions matching TRBD1. The germline CDR1 and CDR2 sequences are LGHNT and FRNRAP. This CDR3 is built from 11 residues. The CDR3 sequence: CASGSEGQVTF. The CDR3 region has the DNA TGTGCTAGTGGTTCCGAGGGACAGGTCACGTTC.

This chain joins TRBV27 and TRBJ1-1; 8 positions agree with TRBD1. This CDR3 spans 14 amino acids. Germline trimming cut 4 bases from V and 4 bases from J; bases unmatched to any gene: 5. Per the germline V gene, CDR1 is MNHEY and CDR2 is SMNVEV (reference sequence). This CDR3 is CASSWAGGGTEAFF. The CDR3 DNA is TGTGCCAGCAGTTGGGCAGGGGGCGGCACTGAAGCTTTCTTT.

The chain joins TRBV5-4 to TRBJ1-3, with D uncertain. The germline V gene has CDR1 SGHNT and CDR2 YYREEE (reference sequence). This CDR3 contains 15 residues. Trimming cost V 2 bases and J 2 bases, with 11 bases left between them. The CDR3: CASSFSGVAGNTIYF. The CDR3 DNA reads as TGTGCCAGCAGCTTTTCCGGGGTTGCTGGAAACACCATATATTTT.